One TCR beta chain is described in this entry. While infection was still active, Seattle patients were enrolled and then followed longitudinally. This sample is drawn from a study of blood T cell repertoires in COVID-19. Study background: Collection of acute and convalescent COVID-19 samples took place in the United States, Italy and Spain.

CDR1 SGHRS and CDR2 YFSETQ come from the germline V gene. V lost 3 bases to trimming and J lost 0 bases; unmatched junction nucleotides: 8. The length of the CDR3 is 18 residues. Original processing notes: Reference gene primer amplification in the assay estimated nucleated cell counts. Assay: immunoSEQ multiplex PCR; the TCRdb copy retains only in-frame clones and omits some. That table gives V, J and clone size, and the DNA gave D and trimming. The sample shows under 200,000 clones, 82% of them seen only once. The V call is TRBV5-1, the J call TRBJ2-5; TRBD2 agrees at 13 bases. The clonotype was recovered from a woman aged 55-69 years with COVID-19, enrolled during active disease. The sequenced material came from peripheral blood. The CDR3 region is CASSWRTSGGLNQETQYF. The CDR3 coding sequence is TGCGCCAGCAGCTGGAGGACTAGCGGGGGCCTAAACCAAGAGACCCAGTACTTC.